One and the same sample provided the 14 T cell receptor beta chains below, sequenced in a study of T cell repertoires in cytomegalovirus infection. No antigen has been assigned to these receptors. TCRdb called the reads again in MiXCR, with one record for every CDR3 protein. The table has 650,000 to 850,000 distinct CDR3 sequences, around 29% seen once. Sequenced here: cultured CD8+ T cells from PBMCs, sampled from culture after CMV antigen stimulation. The receptors were gathered from a human donor in good health (CMV status not recorded). Some clones in this sample may be carry-over from other donors' samples.

This clonotype showed up just a few times. This sequence joins TRBV7-9 and TRBJ1-3, with TRBD1 identical over 8 bases. Looked up from germline, CDR1 is SEHNR and CDR2 is FQNEAQ (reference sequence). V gave up 4 bases and J gave up 3 bases; unmatched junction bases: 8. CDR3 length equals 16 residues. The CDR3 here is CASSSYAGGSGNTIYF. CDR3 in DNA: TGTGCCAGCAGCTCCTACGCAGGGGGCAGTGGAAACACCATATATTTT.

V gene TRBV9 combines with J gene TRBJ1-2; TRBD1 matches at 7 bases. Germline V CDR1 and CDR2: SGDLS, YYNGEE. The CDR3 contains 13 residues. V lost 5 bases to trimming and J lost 6 bases; unmatched junction nucleotides: 7. This chain's CDR3 is CASRARGGNGYTF. The CDR3 nucleotides are TGTGCCAGCAGGGCCAGGGGGGGGAATGGCTACACCTTC.

This clonotype came up a few times. The chain is built from TRBV12-5 and TRBJ1-2; D unresolved. V lost 1 base and J lost 0, with 6 bases in between. Germline V CDR1 and CDR2: LGHNT, FRNRAP. This CDR3 is built from 14 residues. In DNA form, the CDR3 reads TGTGCTAGTGGTTTGGCCAGCGCTAACTATGGCTACACCTTC. Its protein is CASGLASANYGYTF.

There are a few counts of this clonotype. The chain couples TRBV7-2 to TRBJ2-1; 7 bases are shared with TRBD2. The CDR3 spans 15 residues. Trimming removed 3 bases from V and 4 bases from J; junction bases left unmatched: 6. Germline V gene data show CDR1 as SGHTA and CDR2 as FQGNSA. The CDR3 nucleotides are TGTGCCAGCAGCTTCCTGGGGGGGTCTTACAATGAGCAGTTCTTC. It is translated as CASSFLGGSYNEQFF. The full variable domain, completed using reference TRBV7-2 and TRBJ2-1, is GAGVSQSPSNKVTEKGKDVELRCDPISGHTALYWYRQSLGQGLEFLIYFQGNSAPDKSGLPSDRFSAERTGGSVSTLTIQRTQQEDSAVYLCASSFLGGSYNEQFFGPGTRLTVL.

The rearrangement uses TRBV2 and TRBJ1-1; D remains unclear. Germline-derived CDR1 and CDR2 are SNHLY and FYNNEI. The CDR3 spans 13 residues. With 2 bases removed from V and 8 bases from J, the gap between germline ends came to 12 bases. The CDR3 sequence: CASSESRSDEAFF. The CDR3 nucleotides read TGTGCCAGCAGTGAATCCAGGTCGGACGAAGCTTTCTTT.

J is TRBJ2-3 and V is TRBV6-1, with 9 bases that match TRBD1. V gave up 10 bases and J gave up 10 bases; unmatched junction bases: 6. CDR1 is MNHNS and CDR2 is SASEGT in the germline V gene. The CDR3 extends over 11 amino acids. The CDR3 spells CATYWDRAQYF. The CDR3 DNA sequence: TGTGCCACCTACTGGGACAGGGCGCAGTATTTT.

The chain recombines TRBV5-5 with TRBJ2-5, with 9 nucleotides matching TRBD1. Germline trimming cut 3 bases from V and 5 bases from J; bases unmatched to any gene: 8. The CDR3 runs 15 residues. Germline values: CDR1 SGHKS, CDR2 YYEKEE (reference sequence). The CDR3: CASSSGTGTWETQYF. CDR3 in DNA: TGTGCCAGCAGCTCTGGGACAGGGACGTGGGAGACCCAGTACTTC.

The sample holds a few counts of this clonotype. The rearrangement links TRBV28 to TRBJ1-4, with D possibly matching TRBD1 (5 bases). Germline lookup yields CDR1 MDHEN and CDR2 SYDVKM. The V end lost 2 bases, the J end lost 8 bases, and 15 bases lay between the germline ends. The CDR3 sequence is 15 residues long. For the CDR3, the DNA is TGTGCCAGCAGTTTAGTAGCAGGGTCGCGGGAAAAACTGTTTTTT. It yields the protein CASSLVAGSREKLFF.

The chain joins TRBV19 to TRBJ2-7; 7 bases fit TRBD1. The J segment lost 1 base and the V segment lost 7 bases, leaving 7 bases of the junction unmatched. This CDR3 has 14 amino acids. Germline V lookup: CDR1 LNHDA, CDR2 SQIVND (reference sequence). The CDR3 nucleotides are TGTGCCAGTACCACCGGGACAGTATCCTACGAGCAGTACTTC. Translating it yields CASTTGTVSYEQYF.

This clonotype has only a few counts. The chain couples TRBV6-5 to TRBJ1-2; TRBD1 is a possible D gene (6 bases). The CDR3 is 13 residues long. V gave up 1 base and J gave up 6 bases, with 9 bases separating them. Germline V lookup: CDR1 MNHEY, CDR2 SVGAGI. This CDR3 reads CASSYFEGDGYTF. In nucleotides, the CDR3 is TGTGCCAGCAGTTACTTCGAGGGGGATGGCTACACCTTC.

This clonotype was found a few times. The chain is built from TRBV6-7 and TRBJ1-5; D may be TRBD1 (6 bases). TRBV6-7 is noted as an ORF with a role that remains uncertain. The CDR3 sequence is 15 residues long. The germline V and J ends were trimmed by 0 bases and 4 bases, with 10 bases remaining between them. CDR3 nucleotide sequence: TGTGCCAGCAGTTACTCGAAAACAGGGAATCAGCCCCAGCATTTT. Translation: CASSYSKTGNQPQHF.

This clonotype was detected ten times or more. The chain joins TRBV7-2 to TRBJ1-3, with 7 bases lining up with TRBD1. Germline assignment: CDR1 SGHTA and CDR2 FQGNSA. This CDR3 has 15 amino acids. With 3 bases clipped from V and 4 bases from J, the junction kept 6 bases outside the gene matches. CDR3 DNA: TGTGCCAGCAGCTTTTACGGGACAGCGGGAAACACCATATATTTT. It encodes CASSFYGTAGNTIYF.

This clonotype was picked up many times. The rearrangement uses TRBV19 and TRBJ2-1, with a possible D match to TRBD1 (5 bases). The germline V gene encodes CDR1 LNHDA and CDR2 SQIVND (reference sequence). The germline V and J ends were trimmed by 5 bases and 3 bases, with 14 bases remaining between them. The CDR3 has 15 amino acids. The CDR3 reads CASSVAGNNYNEQFF. The CDR3 bases are TGTGCCAGTAGTGTGGCAGGGAATAACTACAATGAGCAGTTCTTC.

This clonotype was seen ten or more times. The chain joins TRBV7-2 to TRBJ1-1, with 7 bases fitting TRBD1. V lost 5 bases to trimming and J lost 7 bases; unmatched junction nucleotides: 7. In germline, CDR1 is SGHTA, CDR2 FQGNSA. This CDR3 is built from 13 residues. The CDR3 sequence is CASSLTGSGEAFF. CDR3 nucleotide sequence: TGTGCCAGCAGCCTGACAGGGTCGGGTGAAGCTTTCTTT.